This T cell receptor beta chain was sequenced during a study of regulatory T cells in long-lasting Graves disease. Study-wide results and caveats: Favored gene segments in persistent disease were TRBV28, TRBJ1-2 and TRBJ2-5.

From germline, CDR1 is SNHLY and CDR2 FYNNEI. Trimming took 3 bases from V and 7 from J, leaving 12 bases between them. This CDR3 is 14 amino acids long. Relying on iRepertoire HTBI primers and Arm-PCR of CDR3 regions, the team built TCR beta libraries. TCRdb passed the multiplex PCR reads through MiXCR, listing each CDR3 protein once. The table has around 250,000 distinct CDR3 sequences, roughly 18% seen once. Time point given: newly diagnosed GD, antithyroid drugs for less than 3 months. There was RNA extracted from PBMCs, and the TCR library was made from it. This clonotype was detected once. The target antigen is unknown.

This receptor was taken from a female donor with Graves disease. This specimen consisted of peripheral blood mononuclear cells (PBMCs), obtained at new diagnosis, from a patient treated with antithyroid drugs. V gene TRBV2 combines with J gene TRBJ1-4; D is uncertain. CDR3 residues: CASSDRSASEKLFF. The CDR3 DNA reads TGTGCCAGCAGTGATAGGTCAGCGAGTGAAAAACTGTTTTTT.